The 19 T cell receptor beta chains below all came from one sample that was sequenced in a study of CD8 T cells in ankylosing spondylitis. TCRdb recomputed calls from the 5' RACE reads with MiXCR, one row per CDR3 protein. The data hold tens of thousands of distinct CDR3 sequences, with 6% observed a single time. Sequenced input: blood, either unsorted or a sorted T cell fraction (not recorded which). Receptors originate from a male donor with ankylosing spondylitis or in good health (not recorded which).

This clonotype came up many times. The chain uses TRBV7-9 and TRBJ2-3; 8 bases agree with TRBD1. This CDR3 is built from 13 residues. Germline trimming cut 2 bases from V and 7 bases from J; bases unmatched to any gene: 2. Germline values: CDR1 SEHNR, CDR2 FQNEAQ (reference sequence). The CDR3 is CASSLQGANTQYF. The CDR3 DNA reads TGTGCCAGCAGCTTACAGGGGGCGAATACGCAGTATTTT.

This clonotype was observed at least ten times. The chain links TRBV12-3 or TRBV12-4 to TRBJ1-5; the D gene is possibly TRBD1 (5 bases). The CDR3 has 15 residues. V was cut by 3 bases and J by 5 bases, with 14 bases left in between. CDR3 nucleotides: TGTGCCAGCAGTTTGTACGACCCGGGGGATCAGCCCCAGCATTTT. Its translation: CASSLYDPGDQPQHF.

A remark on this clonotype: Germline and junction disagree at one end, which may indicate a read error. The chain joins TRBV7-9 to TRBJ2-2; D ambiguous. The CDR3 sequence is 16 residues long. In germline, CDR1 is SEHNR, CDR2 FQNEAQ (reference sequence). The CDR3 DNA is TGTGCCAGCAGCTTAGGGCGTAACGCGAACACCGGAGAGCTGTTTTTT. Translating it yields CASSLGRNANTGELFF.

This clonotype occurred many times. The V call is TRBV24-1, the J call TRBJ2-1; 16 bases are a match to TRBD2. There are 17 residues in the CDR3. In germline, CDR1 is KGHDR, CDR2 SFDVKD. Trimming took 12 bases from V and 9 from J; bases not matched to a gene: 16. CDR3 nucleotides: TGTGCCGCCTCCGGGACTAGCGGGGGGGGAGGTAACACTGAGCAGTTCTTC. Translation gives CAASGTSGGGGNTEQFF.

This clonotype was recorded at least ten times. CDR3 sequence: CASSPGTSEQETQYF. The CDR3 DNA reads as TGTGCCAGCAGCCCCGGGACTAGCGAGCAAGAGACCCAGTACTTC. The chain joins TRBV6-2 or TRBV6-3 to TRBJ2-5, with 10 positions matching TRBD2. CDR3 length equals 15 residues. CDR1 and CDR2 from the germline V gene are MNHEY and SVGEGT. The V segment lost 6 bases and the J segment 2 bases; nucleotides outside the gene matches: 6.

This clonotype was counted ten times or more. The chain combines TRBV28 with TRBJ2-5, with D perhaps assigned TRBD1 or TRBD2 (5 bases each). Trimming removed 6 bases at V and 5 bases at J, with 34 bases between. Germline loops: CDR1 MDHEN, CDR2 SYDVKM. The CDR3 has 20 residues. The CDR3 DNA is TGTGCCAGCAGCTCAAACTCCCCCCCGGGGCCTGCCTATCTGGTTGAGACCCAGTACTTC. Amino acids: CASSSNSPPGPAYLVETQYF.

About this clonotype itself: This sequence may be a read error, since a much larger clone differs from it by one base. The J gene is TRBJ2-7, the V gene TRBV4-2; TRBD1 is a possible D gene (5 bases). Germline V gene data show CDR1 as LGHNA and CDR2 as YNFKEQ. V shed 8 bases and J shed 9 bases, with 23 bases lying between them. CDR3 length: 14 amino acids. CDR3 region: CASGLTGLGGLQYF. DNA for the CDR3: TGTGCCAGCGGCCTAACAGGTCTGGGCGGTCTGCAGTACTTC.

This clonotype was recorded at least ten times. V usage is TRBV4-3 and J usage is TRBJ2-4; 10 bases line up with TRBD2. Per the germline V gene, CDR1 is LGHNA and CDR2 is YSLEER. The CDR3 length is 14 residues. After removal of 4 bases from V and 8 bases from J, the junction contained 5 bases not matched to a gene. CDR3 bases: TGCGCCAGCAGCCGGGAGCGGGGGGGGGACATTCAGTACTTC. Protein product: CASSRERGGDIQYF.

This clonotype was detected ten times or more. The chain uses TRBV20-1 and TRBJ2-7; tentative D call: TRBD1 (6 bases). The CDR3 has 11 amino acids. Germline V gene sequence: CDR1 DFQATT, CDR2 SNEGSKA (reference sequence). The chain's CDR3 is CRGATTYEQYF. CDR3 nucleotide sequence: TGCAGGGGGGCGACCACCTACGAGCAGTACTTC.

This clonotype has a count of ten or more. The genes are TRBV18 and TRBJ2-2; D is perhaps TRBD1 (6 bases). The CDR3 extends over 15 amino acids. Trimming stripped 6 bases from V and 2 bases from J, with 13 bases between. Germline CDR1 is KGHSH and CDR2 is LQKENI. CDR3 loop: CASSSGQFNTGELFF. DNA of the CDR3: TGTGCCAGCTCGAGCGGACAGTTCAACACCGGGGAGCTGTTTTTT. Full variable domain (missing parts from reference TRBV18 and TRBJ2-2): NAGVMQNPRHLVRRRGQEARLRCSPMKGHSHVYWYRQLPEEGLKFMVYLQKENIIDESGMPKERFSAEFPKEGPSILRIQQVVRGDSAAYFCASSSGQFNTGELFFGEGSRLTVL.

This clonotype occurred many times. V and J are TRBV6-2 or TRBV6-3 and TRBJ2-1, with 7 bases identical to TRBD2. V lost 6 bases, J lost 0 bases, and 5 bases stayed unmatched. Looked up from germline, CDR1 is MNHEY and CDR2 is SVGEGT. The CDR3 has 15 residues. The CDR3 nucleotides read TGTGCCAGCAGGCCCGGACTAGACTCCTACAATGAGCAGTTCTTC. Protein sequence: CASRPGLDSYNEQFF.

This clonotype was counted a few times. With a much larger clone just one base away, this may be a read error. This CDR3 reads CTSTTPGAGVGAKNIQYF. The CDR3 bases are TGTACCAGCACCACACCGGGGGCGGGGGTAGGAGCCAAAAACATTCAGTACTTC. J is TRBJ2-4 and V is TRBV3-1; D perhaps matches TRBD2 (7 bases). Germline V gene sequence: CDR1 LGHDT, CDR2 YNNKEL (reference sequence). The CDR3 sequence is 18 residues long.

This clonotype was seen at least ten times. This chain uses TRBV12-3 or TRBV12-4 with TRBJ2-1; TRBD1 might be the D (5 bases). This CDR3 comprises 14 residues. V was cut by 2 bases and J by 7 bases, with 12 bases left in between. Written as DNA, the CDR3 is TGTGCCAGCAGTTTACAGACGGACACTAATGAGCAGTTCTTC. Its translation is CASSLQTDTNEQFF.

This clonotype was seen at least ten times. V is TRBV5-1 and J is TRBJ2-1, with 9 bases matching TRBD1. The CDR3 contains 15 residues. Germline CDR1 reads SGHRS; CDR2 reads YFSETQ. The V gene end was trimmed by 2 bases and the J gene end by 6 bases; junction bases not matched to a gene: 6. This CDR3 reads CASSLRDRVVNEQFF. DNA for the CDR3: TGCGCCAGCAGCTTACGGGACAGGGTCGTCAATGAGCAGTTCTTC.

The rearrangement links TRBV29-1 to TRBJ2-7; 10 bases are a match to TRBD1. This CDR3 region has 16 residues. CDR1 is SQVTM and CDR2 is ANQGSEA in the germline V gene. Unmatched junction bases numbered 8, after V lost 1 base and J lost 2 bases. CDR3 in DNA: TGCAGCGTTGAAGGGGGGTTTGGACAGGGGGCCTACGAGCAGTACTTC. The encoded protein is CSVEGGFGQGAYEQYF.

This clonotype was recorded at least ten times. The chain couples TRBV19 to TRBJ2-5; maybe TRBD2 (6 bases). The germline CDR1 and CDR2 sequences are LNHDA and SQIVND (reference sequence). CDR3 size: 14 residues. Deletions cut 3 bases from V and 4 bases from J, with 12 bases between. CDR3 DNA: TGTGCCAGTAGTATGGGCACTAGCCCAGAGACCCAGTACTTC. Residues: CASSMGTSPETQYF.

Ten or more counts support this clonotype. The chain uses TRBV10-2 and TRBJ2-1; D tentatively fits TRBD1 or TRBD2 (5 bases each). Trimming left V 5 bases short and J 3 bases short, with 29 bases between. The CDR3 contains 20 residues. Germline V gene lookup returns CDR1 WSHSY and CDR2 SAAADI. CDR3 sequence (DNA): TGCGCCAGCAGTCCCCGGGGTGGGGGTTACCAGCGAGATCGCTACAATGAGCAGTTCTTC. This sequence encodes CASSPRGGGYQRDRYNEQFF.

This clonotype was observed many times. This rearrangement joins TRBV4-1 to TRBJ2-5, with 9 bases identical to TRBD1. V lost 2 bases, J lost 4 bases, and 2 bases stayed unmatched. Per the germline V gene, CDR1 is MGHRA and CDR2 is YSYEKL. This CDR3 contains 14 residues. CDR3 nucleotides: TGCGCCAGCAGCCAAACAGGGGGCCGAGAGACCCAGTACTTC. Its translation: CASSQTGGRETQYF.

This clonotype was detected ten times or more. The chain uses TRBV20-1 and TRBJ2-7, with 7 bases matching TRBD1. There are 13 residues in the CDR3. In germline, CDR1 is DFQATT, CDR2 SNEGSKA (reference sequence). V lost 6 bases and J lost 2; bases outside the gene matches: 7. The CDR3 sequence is CSASDREPYEQYF. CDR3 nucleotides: TGCAGTGCAAGCGACAGGGAACCCTACGAGCAGTACTTC.